What follows are 14 T cell receptor beta chains derived from one specimen sequenced in a study of T cells in Graves' hyperthyroidism and ophthalmopathy. Amplification of TCR beta CDR3 regions used RNA as the template. Using the HTBI primer set, a first-round RT-PCR was run on the TCR CDR3. TCRdb ran MiXCR on the multiplex PCR reads and lists one entry per CDR3 protein. Of hundreds of thousands of distinct CDR3 sequences in the sample, around 17% were seen once. The sequencing sample was made of blood. The source is a man aged 35-49 years with Graves' hyperthyroidism.

This clonotype showed up just once. This sequence joins TRBV7-2 and TRBJ2-1; possibly TRBD2 for D (6 bases). The ends were cut back, 8 bases at V and 7 bases at J, with 18 bases in the middle. The CDR3 contains 14 residues. Germline CDR1 reads SGHTA; CDR2 reads FQGNSA. CDR3: CASAGPDTRNEQFF. The CDR3 DNA is TGTGCCAGCGCGGGACCAGATACACGGAATGAGCAGTTCTTC.

In its sample, this clonotype was seen once. The chain recombines TRBV11-2 with TRBJ2-3; 11 positions agree with TRBD2. Trimming at V came to 1 base and at J to 5 bases, leaving 5 bases not matched to a gene. The CDR3 sequence is 16 residues long. Germline lookup yields CDR1 SGHAT and CDR2 FQNNGV. The DNA for the CDR3 is TGTGCCAGCAGCTTAGTTAGCGGGGGGGCCGGAGATACGCAGTATTTT. Encoded protein: CASSLVSGGAGDTQYF.

In this sample, this clonotype turned up a few times. The gene calls are TRBV5-4 and TRBJ1-1; 7 positions agree with TRBD1. The CDR3 spans 14 residues. J was trimmed by 0 bases and V by 4 bases; bases with no gene match: 3. The germline V gene has CDR1 SGHNT and CDR2 YYREEE (reference sequence). CDR3 sequence (DNA): TGTGCCAGCAGCCAGGGACAGCTGAACACTGAAGCTTTCTTT. This encodes CASSQGQLNTEAFF.

The chain uses TRBV19 and TRBJ2-7; 9 positions agree with TRBD2. J was trimmed by 2 bases and V by 6 bases; bases with no gene match: 5. CDR1 LNHDA and CDR2 SQIVND come from the germline V gene (reference sequence). This CDR3 has 14 residues. The CDR3 reads CASREAGGAYEQYF. CDR3 nucleotide sequence: TGTGCCAGTAGGGAAGCGGGGGGAGCCTACGAGCAGTACTTC. The full variable domain, rest sourced from reference TRBV19 and TRBJ2-7, is DGGITQSPKYLFRKEGQNVTLSCEQNLNHDAMYWYRQDPGQGLRLIYYSQIVNDFQKGDIAEGYSVSREKKESFPLTVTSAQKNPTAFYLCASREAGGAYEQYFGPGTRLTVT.

Worth noting for this clonotype: This may stem from a read error, because a much larger clone lies one nucleotide away. CDR3 in amino acids: CASSGDGSTDTQYF. As DNA, the CDR3 is TGTGCCAGCAGCGGGGACGGTAGCACAGATACGCAGTATTTT. V gene TRBV9 combines with J gene TRBJ2-3; D is perhaps TRBD1 or TRBD2 (5 bases each). V was trimmed by 3 bases and J by 0 bases, leaving 8 bases between them. This CDR3 contains 14 residues. Per germline, CDR1 SGDLS and CDR2 YYNGEE.

The table lists this clonotype with many counts. This chain joins TRBV12-3 or TRBV12-4 and TRBJ2-2, with 11 bases aligning to TRBD2. The CDR3 is 17 amino acids. J gave up 5 bases and V 5 bases, and 10 bases lay outside the gene matches. The CDR3 sequence is CASSRNLAGGSTGELFF. The CDR3 nucleotides are TGTGCCAGCAGTCGCAATCTAGCGGGGGGAAGTACCGGGGAGCTGTTTTTT.

A few counts support this clonotype. This sequence joins TRBV9 and TRBJ2-2; 7 bases map to TRBD2. CDR1 and CDR2 from the germline V gene are SGDLS and YYNGEE. The CDR3 contains 14 residues. Unmatched junction bases numbered 4, after V lost 4 bases and J lost 4 bases. CDR3 loop: CASSRGGFTGELFF. The CDR3 coding sequence is TGTGCCAGCAGCCGCGGGGGTTTCACCGGGGAGCTGTTTTTT.

This clonotype was seen only a few times. This chain connects TRBV27 to TRBJ2-3; the D gene is possibly TRBD2 (6 bases). The CDR3 consists of 13 residues. CDR1 is MNHEY and CDR2 is SMNVEV in the germline V gene (reference sequence). The V and J ends lost 3 bases and 6 bases respectively, with 10 bases between them. The CDR3 is CASSLPRGDTQYF. The CDR3 DNA reads TGTGCCAGCAGTTTGCCGCGGGGCGATACGCAGTATTTT.

The chain employs TRBV20-1 and TRBJ2-7, with D perhaps assigned TRBD1 or TRBD2 (6 bases each). Trimming removed 3 bases from V and 9 bases from J, with 15 bases in between. Germline V gene sequence: CDR1 DFQATT, CDR2 SNEGSKA (reference sequence). The CDR3 has 12 amino acids. The CDR3 DNA sequence: TGCAGTGCTAGCGAAGAGGGGGGTCTGCAGTACTTC. This encodes CSASEEGGLQYF.

This chain connects TRBV7-6 to TRBJ2-2; no clear D. The germline V gene encodes CDR1 SGHVS and CDR2 FNYEAQ. The ends were cut back, 5 bases at V and 9 bases at J, with 13 bases in the middle. The CDR3 covers 13 residues. The CDR3, as DNA: TGTGCCAGCAGCCTGACCAGAGTACGGGAGCTGTTTTTT. It codes for CASSLTRVRELFF.

This clonotype has at least ten counts. The rearrangement links TRBV11-2 to TRBJ1-1; perhaps TRBD1 as D (5 bases). V lost 1 base to trimming and J lost 7 bases, with 10 bases between them. The CDR3 length is 13 residues. Germline CDR1 and CDR2: SGHAT and FQNNGV. CDR3 protein: CASSLVEGREAFF. In DNA, the CDR3 is TGTGCCAGCAGCTTAGTTGAGGGGCGTGAAGCTTTCTTT.

Ten or more counts support this clonotype. The chain couples TRBV5-1 to TRBJ2-2; D is undetermined. Germline V gene data show CDR1 as SGHRS and CDR2 as YFSETQ. This CDR3 has 11 residues. Between the trimmed V and J ends, which lost 5 bases and 7 bases, there was a span of 6 bases. DNA of the CDR3: TGCGCCAGCAGGCTAGACGGGGAGCTGTTTTTT. This codes for CASRLDGELFF.

This clonotype was seen many times. The gene calls are TRBV20-1 and TRBJ1-4; D gene unclear. Trimming cost V 6 bases and J 5 bases, with 10 bases left between them. The CDR3 runs to 12 residues. Per the germline V gene, CDR1 is DFQATT and CDR2 is SNEGSKA (reference sequence). This chain's CDR3 is CSAVGRNEKLFF. CDR3 nucleotide sequence: TGCAGTGCCGTCGGACGGAATGAAAAACTGTTTTTT.

This clonotype was counted ten times or more. The chain recombines TRBV6-1 with TRBJ1-5; D remains unclear. V lost 9 bases and J 0 bases, leaving 6 bases between the germline ends. The germline CDR1 and CDR2 sequences are MNHNS and SASEGT. This CDR3 contains 12 residues. The DNA of the CDR3 is TGTGCCAGTCGAAATAGCAATCAGCCCCAGCATTTT. Its translation is CASRNSNQPQHF.